These 25 T cell receptor beta chains were all obtained from the same sample, sequenced in a study of blood T cell repertoires in COVID-19. Assay used: immunoSEQ multiplex PCR; TCRdb lists only in-frame clones, some missing. This table has approximately 190,000 clones, about nine tenths appearing once. Sequenced material: peripheral blood. The receptors were sampled from an elderly man with acute or convalescent COVID-19.

V usage is TRBV29-1 and J usage is TRBJ2-1; the match to TRBD2 covers 8 bases. Germline loops: CDR1 SQVTM, CDR2 ANQGSEA. Unmatched junction bases numbered 5, after V lost 3 bases and J lost 7 bases. The CDR3 is made up of 13 amino acids. Written as DNA, the CDR3 is TGCAGCGTTGATAACGGCGGGAGGAATGAGCAGTTCTTC. Protein: CSVDNGGRNEQFF.

This sequence joins TRBV3-1 (or the pseudogene TRBV3-2) and TRBJ2-1, with 7 bases that match TRBD1. This CDR3 contains 14 residues. Germline trimming cut 5 bases from V and 4 bases from J; bases unmatched to any gene: 5. Germline values: CDR1 LGHDT, CDR2 YNNKEL (reference sequence). The CDR3 DNA reads as TGTGCCAGCAGCAAGACAGGGAAGTACAATGAGCAGTTCTTC. Translation: CASSKTGKYNEQFF.

This clone has a handful of counts. CDR3 bases: TGTGCCAGCAGCTTCCAAGGAGGCGTCCATGAGCAGTTCTTC. Protein sequence: CASSFQGGVHEQFF. The chain combines TRBV7-2 with TRBJ2-1, with TRBD2 as a possible D gene (5 bases). CDR1 is SGHTA, CDR2 FQGNSA, per germline. V was pared by 3 bases and J by 8 bases, with 14 bases between. The CDR3 has 14 residues.

This clone appeared a single time. The V and J genes are TRBV5-5 and TRBJ2-3, with 7 bases that match TRBD1. The V and J ends lost 5 bases and 5 bases, in that order; junction bases with no gene match: 11. Germline V CDR1 and CDR2: SGHKS, YYEKEE (reference sequence). The CDR3 is 15 residues long. DNA of the CDR3: TGTGCCAGCAGGCCTCAGACAGGGAATGTAGATACGCAGTATTTT. This encodes CASRPQTGNVDTQYF.

The genes are TRBV27 and TRBJ1-4; D is unresolved. Trimming shortened V by 6 bases and J by 5 bases, and 10 bases separated the two germline ends. CDR1 is MNHEY and CDR2 is SMNVEV in the germline V gene (reference sequence). The CDR3 spans 13 residues. As DNA, the CDR3 is TGTGCCAGCAGCCCCCGGCGGAATGAAAAACTGTTTTTT. Protein product: CASSPRRNEKLFF.

The chain combines TRBV10-2 with TRBJ2-5; D is possibly TRBD2 (7 bases). Per the germline V gene, CDR1 is WSHSY and CDR2 is SAAADI. This CDR3 is 13 amino acids long. V gave up 8 bases and J gave up 5 bases, with 15 bases separating them. The CDR3, as DNA: TGCGCCAGCCTGACCGGGGGGCGGGAGACCCAGTACTTC. It specifies CASLTGGRETQYF.

This clone showed up just a few times. The CDR3, as DNA: TGTGCCAGCACCGACAGGGGAGATCATGAGCAGTTCTTC. Translating it yields CASTDRGDHEQFF. The chain links TRBV6-5 to TRBJ2-1, with TRBD1 identical over 8 bases. The CDR3 has 13 amino acids. Trimming removed 7 bases from V and 8 bases from J; junction bases left unmatched: 7. Germline V gene lookup returns CDR1 MNHEY and CDR2 SVGAGI.

J is TRBJ1-5 and V is TRBV28, with a weak D call TRBD1 (5 bases). Germline CDR1 and CDR2: MDHEN and SYDVKM. The V end lost 2 bases, the J end lost 4 bases, and 12 bases lay between the germline ends. The CDR3 loop spans 15 amino acids. The CDR3 coding sequence is TGTGCCAGCAGTTTAGTTATCAGGGCGAATCAGCCCCAGCATTTT. It translates to CASSLVIRANQPQHF.

The table lists this clone with a count of one. The chain links TRBV7-6 to TRBJ2-5; the D gene is possibly TRBD2 (6 bases). Per the germline V gene, CDR1 is SGHVS and CDR2 is FNYEAQ. Trimming cost V 3 bases and J 1 base, with 15 bases left between them. CDR3 length equals 16 residues. The CDR3 bases are TGTGCCAGCAGCTTCCGACCGGCGGGGCCCCAAGAGACCCAGTACTTC. Translation: CASSFRPAGPQETQYF.

The chain is built from TRBV11-1 and TRBJ1-4, with D possibly being TRBD1 (5 bases). The ends were cut back, 3 bases at V and 8 bases at J, with 10 bases in the middle. The germline CDR1 and CDR2 sequences are SGHAT and FQDESV (reference sequence). CDR3 size: 13 residues. CDR3 loop: CASSLLDSEKLFF. DNA of the CDR3: TGTGCCAGCAGCTTGCTCGACAGCGAAAAACTGTTTTTT.

The rearrangement links TRBV28 to TRBJ2-3, with 8 bases aligning to TRBD2. Looked up from germline, CDR1 is MDHEN and CDR2 is SYDVKM. V was pared by 6 bases and J by 1 base, with 9 bases of the junction left unmatched. The CDR3 consists of 16 residues. CDR3 residues: CASRTPREVGTDTQYF. CDR3 in DNA: TGTGCCAGCAGAACCCCGCGGGAGGTGGGCACAGATACGCAGTATTTT.

The gene calls are TRBV15 and TRBJ2-1; 11 bases agree with TRBD2. The V gene end was trimmed by 0 bases and the J gene end by 7 bases; junction bases not matched to a gene: 8. CDR3 length: 17 amino acids. CDR1 is LNHNV, CDR2 YYDKDF, per germline (reference sequence). CDR3 residues: CATSRDRRLAGRNEQFF. CDR3 in DNA: TGTGCCACCAGCAGAGATCGGAGACTAGCGGGAAGGAATGAGCAGTTCTTC.

The rearrangement joins TRBV6-2 or TRBV6-3 to TRBJ1-1; 10 bases agree with TRBD1. The CDR3 runs to 16 residues. The junction had 8 bases not matched to a gene; V was cut back by 0 bases and J by 7 bases. Germline V gene lookup returns CDR1 MNHEY and CDR2 SVGEGT. CDR3 in amino acids: CASSYSMGQGSIEAFF. CDR3 sequence (DNA): TGTGCCAGCAGTTACTCGATGGGACAGGGGTCCATTGAAGCTTTCTTT.

This chain's CDR3 is CASSMGTGATNEKLFF. The CDR3 DNA reads as TGTGCCAGCAGTATGGGGACAGGGGCAACTAATGAAAAACTGTTTTTT. This chain connects TRBV27 to TRBJ1-4, with 10 bases matching TRBD1. CDR1 and CDR2 (germline): MNHEY, SMNVEV (reference sequence). This CDR3 comprises 16 residues. After removal of 5 bases from V and 0 bases from J, the junction contained 3 bases not matched to a gene.

The chain uses TRBV18 and TRBJ2-3; 7 bases fit TRBD2. The J segment lost 3 bases and the V segment lost 5 bases, leaving 2 bases of the junction unmatched. The CDR3 contains 13 residues. CDR1 and CDR2 from the germline V gene are KGHSH and LQKENI. CDR3 in DNA: TGTGCCAGCTCAGTACTAGCGACAGATACGCAGTATTTT. Translated, it gives CASSVLATDTQYF.

This rearrangement joins TRBV7-9 to TRBJ2-3; 9 positions match TRBD2. The CDR3 contains 18 residues. CDR1 is SEHNR and CDR2 is FQNEAQ in the germline V gene (reference sequence). V gave up 2 bases and J gave up 2 bases; unmatched junction bases: 11. The CDR3 reads CASSLPRASGALTDTQYF. DNA of the CDR3: TGTGCCAGCAGCTTACCCCGAGCTAGCGGGGCCCTCACAGATACGCAGTATTTT. Drawing the rest from reference TRBV7-9 and TRBJ2-3, the complete variable domain is DTGVSQNPRHKITKRGQNVTFRCDPISEHNRLYWYRQTLGQGPEFLTYFQNEAQLEKSRLLSDRFSAERPKGSFSTLEIQRTEQGDSAMYLCASSLPRASGALTDTQYFGPGTRLTVL.

DNA for the CDR3: TGTGCCTGGATGCGGTTCAGGGGTAACACCATATATTTT. This sequence encodes CAWMRFRGNTIYF. The genes are TRBV30 and TRBJ1-3, with a possible D match to TRBD1 (6 bases). Germline-derived CDR1 and CDR2 are GTSNPN and SVGIG (reference sequence). The V gene lost 4 bases and the J gene lost 7 bases, with 14 bases spanning the gap. The CDR3 totals 13 residues.

The chain links TRBV7-3 to TRBJ2-1; 8 nucleotides match TRBD2. V was pared by 4 bases and J by 0 bases, with 5 bases of the junction left unmatched. Germline values: CDR1 SGHTA, CDR2 FQGTGA. This CDR3 is built from 16 residues. This chain's CDR3 is CASSSKAGASYNEQFF. The CDR3 coding sequence is TGTGCCAGCAGCTCCAAAGCGGGAGCCTCCTACAATGAGCAGTTCTTC.

On this clone: At the DNA level, this CDR3 is encoded by other sequences in the same sample as well. The chain carries TRBV19 and TRBJ1-1, with D possibly matching TRBD1 (5 bases). The CDR3 runs to 13 residues. The germline gives CDR1 LNHDA, CDR2 SQIVND (reference sequence). Trimming took off 3 bases at V and 1 base at J, with 6 bases between the two ends. DNA for the CDR3: TGTGCCAGTAGTATTCAGGGGAACACTGAAGCTTTCTTT. Translated: CASSIQGNTEAFF.

The chain links TRBV6-1 to TRBJ1-2, with 7 nucleotides matching TRBD1. Germline loops: CDR1 MNHNS, CDR2 SASEGT. V gave up 2 bases and J gave up 8 bases; unmatched junction bases: 5. This CDR3 is built from 13 residues. Here the CDR3 reads CASSESGQYGYTF. CDR3 coding DNA: TGTGCCAGCAGTGAATCGGGACAGTACGGCTACACCTTC.

This clone came up a few times. CDR3 coding DNA: TGTGCCAGTAGTGCTAACTCGGGTGGCACCGGGGAGCTGTTTTTT. Protein product: CASSANSGGTGELFF. The V and J genes are TRBV19 and TRBJ2-2; no clear D. CDR1 and CDR2 (germline): LNHDA, SQIVND (reference sequence). This CDR3 is built from 15 residues. V shed 5 bases and J shed 4 bases, with 14 bases lying between them.

This chain links TRBV18 with TRBJ2-1; 14 bases fit TRBD2. Germline loops: CDR1 KGHSH, CDR2 LQKENI. This CDR3 spans 18 amino acids. The ends lost 4 bases at V and 3 bases at J; junction bases unmatched: 8. The CDR3 here is CASSQGLAGDPFYNEQFF. The DNA for the CDR3 is TGTGCCAGCTCACAGGGACTAGCGGGAGACCCATTCTACAATGAGCAGTTCTTC.

The rearrangement uses TRBV28 and TRBJ2-1, with 8 bases lining up with TRBD2. Trimming took 0 bases from V and 0 from J; bases not matched to a gene: 4. CDR1 is MDHEN, CDR2 SYDVKM, per germline. This CDR3 region has 17 residues. The CDR3 is CASSLWGSGSSYNEQFF. The CDR3 DNA sequence: TGTGCCAGCAGTTTATGGGGGAGCGGGAGCTCCTACAATGAGCAGTTCTTC.

V gene TRBV4-3 combines with J gene TRBJ1-2, with D unclear. Trimming left V 1 base short and J 3 bases short, with 12 bases between. Germline loops: CDR1 LGHNA, CDR2 YSLEER. The CDR3 spans 15 residues. This CDR3 is CASSQGGGLDYGYTF. In nucleotides, the CDR3 is TGCGCCAGCAGCCAAGGAGGAGGGTTGGACTATGGCTACACCTTC.

This chain connects TRBV10-3 to TRBJ1-3; D gene ambiguous. Trimming removed 4 bases at V and 0 bases at J, with 7 bases between. This CDR3 comprises 14 residues. Germline V gives CDR1 ENHRY, CDR2 SYGVKD. The DNA for the CDR3 is TGTGCCATCAGTGGAAACTACTCTGGAAACACCATATATTTT. This gives the protein CAISGNYSGNTIYF.